This TCR beta chain was profiled in a study of T cell responses to AZD1222 COVID-19 vaccine. Clones were sequenced by immunoSEQ multiplex PCR, and TCRdb holds only the in-frame ones, with some missing. The sample has 200,000 or so clones, 90% to 95% seen once. Study conclusions and caveats: Baseline serology detected seropositivity in only five or six AZD1222 recipients. Spike regions recognized by vaccine-associated CD4 TCRs spanned the protein, led by 160-218 and 743-854.

As for this clone: As yet, its antigen is unknown.

The germline gives CDR1 SGDLS, CDR2 YYNGEE. The CDR3 spans 15 residues. V was cut by 0 bases and J by 3 bases, with 12 bases left in between. The material sequenced was peripheral blood, taken on day 0 of AZD1222 vaccination. This TCR derives from an adult in good health. This chain connects TRBV9 to TRBJ1-1; a weak D match, TRBD1 (5 bases). CDR3 nucleotide sequence: TGTGCCAGCAGCGTAGAGGTCCTGGGGCACACTGAAGCTTTCTTT. Its translation is CASSVEVLGHTEAFF.